The 20 T cell receptor beta chains below all came from one sample that was sequenced in a study of cytomegalovirus exposure and HLA in healthy donors. The primer mix had 60 Vbeta and 13 Jbeta primers. Assay used: immunoSEQ multiplex PCR; TCRdb lists only in-frame clones, some missing. This sample has some 120,000 clones, with roughly four fifths found just once. The specimen sequenced was PBMCs. The receptors come from a male donor in good health and CMV-seropositive.

The chain joins TRBV19 to TRBJ1-5; 8 bases agree with TRBD1. Germline V gives CDR1 LNHDA, CDR2 SQIVND (reference sequence). The CDR3 has 14 amino acids. V gave up 9 bases and J gave up 3 bases; unmatched junction bases: 7. The CDR3 loop is CASSDRGFNQPQHF. DNA for the CDR3: TGTGCCAGCAGCGACAGGGGATTCAATCAGCCCCAGCATTTT. Variable domain in full (rest from reference TRBV19 and TRBJ1-5): DGGITQSPKYLFRKEGQNVTLSCEQNLNHDAMYWYRQDPGQGLRLIYYSQIVNDFQKGDIAEGYSVSREKKESFPLTVTSAQKNPTAFYLCASSDRGFNQPQHFGDGTRLSIL.

This clone was detected only a few times. This chain connects TRBV6-5 to TRBJ2-1; no definite D call. Germline-derived CDR1 and CDR2 are MNHEY and SVGAGI. The CDR3 extends over 14 amino acids. The V end lost 0 bases, the J end lost 6 bases, and 9 bases lay between the germline ends. CDR3 coding DNA: TGTGCCAGCAGTTACTCGATGCGGAGCAATGAGCAGTTCTTC. This encodes CASSYSMRSNEQFF.

This clone appeared once. The CDR3 nucleotides read TGTGCCAGCAGTTTGAAGGGGCGGTCTGAAGCTTTCTTT. It yields the protein CASSLKGRSEAFF. The chain has TRBV27 and TRBJ1-1, with D perhaps TRBD1 (5 bases). The length of the CDR3 is 13 residues. V was cut by 3 bases and J by 6 bases, with 11 bases left in between. CDR1 is MNHEY and CDR2 is SMNVEV in the germline V gene (reference sequence).

Remarks on this clone: The junction differs from germline at one of its ends, possibly a read error. The chain links TRBV11-2 to TRBJ2-7; perhaps TRBD2 as D (6 bases). CDR1 SGHAT and CDR2 FQNNGV come from the germline V gene. The length of the CDR3 is 12 residues. CDR3 coding DNA: TGTGCCAGCAGCTTCGGAGGGACCCTAACGCACTTC. Its protein is CASSFGGTLTHF.

There are a few counts of this clone. V usage is TRBV11-2 and J usage is TRBJ1-4; D is perhaps TRBD1 (5 bases). CDR3 length: 14 amino acids. Looked up from germline, CDR1 is SGHAT and CDR2 is FQNNGV. Trimming took off 2 bases at V and 4 bases at J, with 8 bases between the two ends. Here the CDR3 reads CASSLQGNNEKLFF. CDR3 nucleotide sequence: TGTGCCAGCAGCTTACAGGGTAATAATGAAAAACTGTTTTTT.

This chain uses TRBV5-4 with TRBJ1-1; weak D call: TRBD1 (5 bases). V was pared by 4 bases and J by 7 bases, with 14 bases between. This CDR3 has 13 residues. The germline V gene encodes CDR1 SGHNT and CDR2 YYREEE (reference sequence). The CDR3 reads CASSLVTGGEAFF. The CDR3 nucleotides are TGTGCCAGCAGCCTAGTGACGGGGGGTGAAGCTTTCTTT.

The rearrangement links TRBV15 to TRBJ2-2; 12 positions agree with TRBD2. This CDR3 is built from 17 residues. Germline CDR1 is LNHNV and CDR2 is YYDKDF (reference sequence). V was pared by 2 bases and J by 7 bases, with 8 bases of the junction left unmatched. The DNA for the CDR3 is TGTGCCACCAGCAGATCCCTAGCGGGAGGGCCGAACGGGGAGCTGTTTTTT. Its translation is CATSRSLAGGPNGELFF.

The chain links TRBV29-1 to TRBJ2-1; D not resolved. This CDR3 spans 11 amino acids. The germline V and J ends were trimmed by 3 bases and 4 bases, with 4 bases remaining between them. Germline CDR1 is SQVTM and CDR2 is ANQGSEA. The CDR3 is CSVDPYNEQFF. DNA for the CDR3: TGCAGCGTTGATCCGTACAATGAGCAGTTCTTC.

This clone was detected only a few times. The chain has TRBV7-2 and TRBJ2-6; D remains ambiguous. The CDR3 sequence is 14 residues long. The ends were cut back, 5 bases at V and 2 bases at J, with 7 bases in the middle. Germline V CDR1 and CDR2: SGHTA, FQGNSA. This CDR3 is CASSLLPGANVLTF. The CDR3 DNA reads TGTGCCAGCAGCCTTCTCCCTGGGGCCAACGTCCTGACTTTC.

This clone turned up a few times. The chain links TRBV5-6 to TRBJ2-2; D is unclear. Trimming pared 5 bases from V and 7 bases from J, leaving 9 bases between. The CDR3 sequence is 12 residues long. Germline V gene sequence: CDR1 SGHDT, CDR2 YYEEEE. DNA for the CDR3: TGTGCCAGCAGATTTTACGGCGGGGAGCTGTTTTTT. Residues: CASRFYGGELFF.

The rearrangement joins TRBV4-2 to TRBJ2-1; D is ambiguous. Germline V gene sequence: CDR1 LGHNA, CDR2 YNFKEQ. The CDR3 is 14 residues long. Trimming shortened V by 6 bases and J by 2 bases, and 11 bases separated the two germline ends. The CDR3, as DNA: TGTGCCAGCAGGAGCGAGAGCGCCTACAATGAGCAGTTCTTC. Protein product: CASRSESAYNEQFF.

The chain has TRBV4-2 and TRBJ2-1; D is possibly TRBD2 (6 bases). This CDR3 contains 17 residues. CDR1 is LGHNA, CDR2 YNFKEQ, per germline. V was trimmed by 0 bases and J by 7 bases, leaving 19 bases between them. CDR3 protein: CASSQEAGGLLVNEQFF. CDR3 nucleotide sequence: TGTGCCAGCAGCCAAGAAGCGGGCGGGTTGCTAGTGAATGAGCAGTTCTTC.

The chain carries TRBV29-1 and TRBJ2-5; no clear D gene. Germline values: CDR1 SQVTM, CDR2 ANQGSEA. This CDR3 has 14 residues. V gave up 0 bases and J gave up 6 bases, with 14 bases separating them. CDR3 loop: CSVEDHADTKTQYF. CDR3 bases: TGCAGCGTTGAAGACCACGCGGATACGAAGACCCAGTACTTC.

DNA of the CDR3: TGCGCCAGGAAGGACAGGGGCTCCCCTCAGGACAGTCAGTACTTC. Protein: CARKDRGSPQDSQYF. The genes are TRBV5-1 and TRBJ2-4, with TRBD1 matching over 9 bases. This CDR3 has 15 residues. J gave up 12 bases and V 8 bases, and 18 bases lay outside the gene matches. Germline CDR1 SGHRS, CDR2 YFSETQ.

The chain has TRBV5-4 and TRBJ1-4, with D possibly being TRBD1 (6 bases). Germline assignment: CDR1 SGHNT and CDR2 YYREEE (reference sequence). This CDR3 spans 16 amino acids. Deletions cut 3 bases from V and 8 bases from J, with 20 bases between. For the CDR3, the DNA is TGTGCCAGCAGCTGGGGGCTAGGGGGAGAGGACGAAAAACTGTTTTTT. Amino acid sequence: CASSWGLGGEDEKLFF. Based on the CDR3 plus reference TRBV5-4 and TRBJ1-4, the full variable domain is ETGVTQSPTHLIKTRGQQVTLRCSSQSGHNTVSWYQQALGQGPQFIFQYYREEENGRGNFPPRFSGLQFPNYSSELNVNALELDDSALYLCASSWGLGGEDEKLFFGSGTQLSVL.

The chain couples TRBV28 to TRBJ2-3, with D perhaps TRBD2 (6 bases). CDR1 and CDR2 from the germline V gene are MDHEN and SYDVKM. This CDR3 is built from 17 residues. Trimming took off 6 bases at V and 2 bases at J, with 21 bases between the two ends. CDR3 DNA: TGTGCCAGCAGGTACCCCCTTGGTAGCGGAAACACAGATACGCAGTATTTT. It translates to CASRYPLGSGNTDTQYF.

The chain joins TRBV5-4 to TRBJ1-1, with D maybe TRBD1 (6 bases). Germline lookup yields CDR1 SGHNT and CDR2 YYREEE (reference sequence). The CDR3 extends over 13 amino acids. Trimming removed 4 bases from V and 2 bases from J, with 9 bases in between. CDR3 region: CASSGRGNTEAFF. CDR3 in DNA: TGTGCCAGCAGCGGCAGGGGAAACACTGAAGCTTTCTTT. Drawing the rest from reference TRBV5-4 and TRBJ1-1, the complete variable domain is ETGVTQSPTHLIKTRGQQVTLRCSSQSGHNTVSWYQQALGQGPQFIFQYYREEENGRGNFPPRFSGLQFPNYSSELNVNALELDDSALYLCASSGRGNTEAFFGQGTRLTVV.

The chain employs TRBV9 and TRBJ2-2; 9 bases line up with TRBD1. Trimming cost V 4 bases and J 7 bases; bases outside gene matches: 17. Per germline, CDR1 SGDLS and CDR2 YYNGEE. The CDR3 is 18 amino acids. In DNA, the CDR3 is TGTGCCAGCAGCTTAGAAGAAACGGGACAGGGATTAAACGGGGAGCTGTTTTTT. This codes for CASSLEETGQGLNGELFF.

This rearrangement joins TRBV7-2 to TRBJ1-1; D is possibly TRBD1 (6 bases). In germline, CDR1 is SGHTA, CDR2 FQGNSA. The CDR3 is 14 amino acids. V lost 3 bases to trimming and J lost 2 bases, with 10 bases between them. In nucleotides, the CDR3 is TGTGCCAGCAGCTTGGGGGCTGGAAACACTGAAGCTTTCTTT. Its protein product is CASSLGAGNTEAFF.

The J gene is TRBJ2-7, the V gene TRBV27; TRBD1 is a possible D gene (6 bases). Germline CDR1 reads MNHEY; CDR2 reads SMNVEV (reference sequence). The ends were cut back, 9 bases at V and 0 bases at J, with 15 bases in the middle. The CDR3 length is 14 residues. DNA of the CDR3: TGTGCCAGTTGGGACACAGGGAACTCCTACGAGCAGTACTTC. Encoded protein: CASWDTGNSYEQYF.